The TCR beta chain described here comes from a study of beta chain features in type 1 diabetes. Study-wide background: Examined across all samples were roughly 100 million sorted cells. Findings of the study overall: Naive, central memory and Treg TCRB repertoires seemed to resemble each other more closely in patients than they did in healthy donors. All four CD4+ subsets from Type 1 diabetes patients carried moderately but significantly shorter TCRB CDR3s.

Germline V gene sequence: CDR1 SEHNR, CDR2 FQNEAQ (reference sequence). This CDR3 has 15 residues. Between the trimmed V and J ends, which lost 4 bases and 0 bases, there was a span of 10 bases. Reverse transcription of all isolated RNA meant that expressed TCRB transcripts were sequenced. This table comes from immunoSEQ multiplex PCR, and its TCRdb copy is limited to in-frame clones, with some not included. This sample yields 550,000 to 850,000 clones, of which under 15% are seen a single time; 0.022% belongs to the top ten. For this clone: Its antigen is unknown.

The material sequenced was naive CD4+ T cells from blood. The source is a young man with type 1 diabetes. The genes are TRBV7-9 and TRBJ1-5; D remains unclear. CDR3 in amino acids: CASSSKDSSNQPQHF. CDR3 nucleotide sequence: TGTGCCAGCAGCTCCAAGGACTCTAGCAATCAGCCCCAGCATTTT.